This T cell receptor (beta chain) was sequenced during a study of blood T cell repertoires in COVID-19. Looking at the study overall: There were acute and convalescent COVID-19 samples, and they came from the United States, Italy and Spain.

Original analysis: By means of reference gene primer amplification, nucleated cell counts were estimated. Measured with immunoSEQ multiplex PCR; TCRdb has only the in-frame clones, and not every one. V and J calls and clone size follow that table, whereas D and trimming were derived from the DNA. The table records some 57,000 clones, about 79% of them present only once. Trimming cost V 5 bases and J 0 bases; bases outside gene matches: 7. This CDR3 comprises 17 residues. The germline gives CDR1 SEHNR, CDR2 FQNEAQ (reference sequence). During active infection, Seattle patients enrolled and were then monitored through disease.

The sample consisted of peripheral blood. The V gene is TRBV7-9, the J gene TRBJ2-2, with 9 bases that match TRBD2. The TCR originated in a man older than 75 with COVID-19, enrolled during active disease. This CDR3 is CASSPRLAEANTGELFF. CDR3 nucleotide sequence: TGTGCCAGCAGCCCACGACTAGCGGAAGCGAACACCGGGGAGCTGTTTTTT.